What follows are 16 T cell receptor beta chains derived from one specimen sequenced in a study of cytomegalovirus exposure and HLA in healthy donors. The PCR contained 60 Vbeta and 13 Jbeta primers. This table comes from immunoSEQ multiplex PCR, and its TCRdb copy is limited to in-frame clones, with some not included. The repertoire has 140,000 or so clones, 80% to 90% of them found once; the top ten carry more than 2%. Sequencing was carried out using PBMCs. Receptors were obtained from a boy between 2 and 15 years old in good health and CMV-seronegative.

This clone was seen a single time. Other DNA sequences in this specimen translate into the identical CDR3. This rearrangement joins TRBV7-6 to TRBJ2-7; maybe TRBD1 (6 bases). Trimming cost V 5 bases and J 3 bases, with 11 bases left between them. The CDR3 has 13 residues. Germline V gene data show CDR1 as SGHVS and CDR2 as FNYEAQ. The CDR3 DNA reads as TGTGCCAGCAGCATGGACAGATACTACGAGCAGTACTTC. Its translation is CASSMDRYYEQYF.

This rearrangement joins TRBV4-1 to TRBJ2-7, with D possibly matching TRBD2 (6 bases). The CDR3 is 16 residues long. CDR1 and CDR2 from the germline V gene are MGHRA and YSYEKL. The V end was cut by 5 bases, the J end by 0 bases, with 17 bases between. The CDR3 sequence: CASSSLAGPSSYEQYF. The CDR3 DNA is TGCGCCAGCAGCTCCCTCGCGGGACCAAGCTCCTACGAGCAGTACTTC.

J is TRBJ2-3 and V is TRBV9; possibly TRBD2 for D (5 bases). Germline values: CDR1 SGDLS, CDR2 YYNGEE. The length of the CDR3 is 15 residues. V lost 0 bases and J 2 bases, leaving 10 bases between the germline ends. The CDR3 DNA reads TGTGCCAGCAGCGTAGGAGCGGTGAACACAGATACGCAGTATTTT. Residues: CASSVGAVNTDTQYF.

This rearrangement joins TRBV7-9 to TRBJ1-6, with 9 nucleotides matching TRBD1. The CDR3 is made up of 15 amino acids. The V gene's germline CDR1 is SEHNR and CDR2 FQNEAQ (reference sequence). Trimming took 3 bases from V and 9 from J; bases not matched to a gene: 6. As DNA, the CDR3 is TGTGCCAGCAGCTTGTGGGACAGGGACCCTTCACCCCTCCACTTT. Translated, it gives CASSLWDRDPSPLHF.

The chain carries TRBV11-2 and TRBJ1-2; 9 bases agree with TRBD1. Germline lookup yields CDR1 SGHAT and CDR2 FQNNGV. The CDR3 runs 14 residues. After removal of 1 base from V and 8 bases from J, the junction contained 5 bases not matched to a gene. CDR3 DNA: TGTGCCAGCAGCTTAGTGGGGACAGGGAACGGCTACACCTTC. Its translation is CASSLVGTGNGYTF.

This chain connects TRBV28 to TRBJ1-3; D gene unclear. This CDR3 contains 13 residues. CDR1 is MDHEN, CDR2 SYDVKM, per germline. V was shortened by 4 bases and J by 0 bases, with 4 bases between the two germline ends. The CDR3 here is CASSYYSGNTIYF. For the CDR3, the DNA is TGTGCCAGCAGTTATTACTCTGGAAACACCATATATTTT. Variable domain in full (rest from reference TRBV28 and TRBJ1-3): DVKVTQSSRYLVKRTGEKVFLECVQDMDHENMFWYRQDPGLGLRLIYFSYDVKMKEKGDIPEGYSVSREKKERFSLILESASTNQTSMYLCASSYYSGNTIYFGEGSWLTVV.

This clone occurred a few times. The gene calls are TRBV6-5 and TRBJ1-2, with 7 bases identical to TRBD1. The CDR3 has 15 residues. The V gene's germline CDR1 is MNHEY and CDR2 SVGAGI. The ends lost 4 bases at V and 2 bases at J; junction bases unmatched: 7. The CDR3 is CASSFETGRNYGYTF. Written as DNA, the CDR3 is TGTGCCAGCAGTTTCGAGACAGGGAGGAACTATGGCTACACCTTC.

The CDR3 reads CASSEGQGLNQPQHF. CDR3 DNA: TGTGCCAGCAGCGAAGGACAGGGGCTTAATCAGCCCCAGCATTTT. The chain joins TRBV9 to TRBJ1-5; TRBD1 matches at 9 bases. V was pared by 3 bases and J by 4 bases, with 5 bases of the junction left unmatched. CDR3 size: 15 residues. The V gene's germline CDR1 is SGDLS and CDR2 YYNGEE.

This chain links TRBV11-3 with TRBJ2-7, with D possibly TRBD1 on 6 matching bases. The CDR3 is 16 amino acids. V was pared by 5 bases and J by 2 bases, with 19 bases between. CDR1 and CDR2 from the germline V gene are SGHNT and YENEEA. CDR3 region: CASSTGVPDRTYEQYF. As DNA, the CDR3 is TGTGCCAGCAGCACGGGTGTTCCGGACAGAACCTACGAGCAGTACTTC.

This chain connects TRBV28 to TRBJ1-5; 7 bases are a match to TRBD1. The trim removed 3 bases at V and 0 bases at J, leaving 17 bases unmatched. The germline V gene encodes CDR1 MDHEN and CDR2 SYDVKM. The CDR3 sequence is 20 residues long. The CDR3: CASSFDRTGERDYSNQPQHF. CDR3 nucleotide sequence: TGTGCCAGCAGTTTTGACAGGACAGGAGAAAGAGATTATAGCAATCAGCCCCAGCATTTT. Variable domain in full (rest from reference TRBV28 and TRBJ1-5): DVKVTQSSRYLVKRTGEKVFLECVQDMDHENMFWYRQDPGLGLRLIYFSYDVKMKEKGDIPEGYSVSREKKERFSLILESASTNQTSMYLCASSFDRTGERDYSNQPQHFGDGTRLSIL.

The rearrangement uses TRBV7-4 and TRBJ2-1; the match to TRBD2 covers 7 bases. With V trimmed by 2 bases and J by 3 bases, 7 bases remained unmatched. The CDR3 extends over 16 amino acids. The germline V gene encodes CDR1 SGHVT and CDR2 SQSDAQ. CDR3 DNA: TGTGCCAGCAGCTTAAGATGGCTAGCGGACTACAATGAGCAGTTCTTC. Translating gives CASSLRWLADYNEQFF.

J is TRBJ1-3 and V is TRBV28; no reliable D call. The germline V gene has CDR1 MDHEN and CDR2 SYDVKM. V was pared by 5 bases and J by 0 bases, with 11 bases between. This CDR3 has 15 residues. The CDR3 sequence: CASSPTGFSGNTIYF. For the CDR3, the DNA is TGTGCCAGCAGTCCTACCGGTTTCTCTGGAAACACCATATATTTT.

The chain recombines TRBV5-1 with TRBJ2-3; possible D gene TRBD2, 5 bases. The CDR3 spans 14 residues. The germline V and J ends were trimmed by 2 bases and 0 bases, with 7 bases remaining between them. CDR1 SGHRS and CDR2 YFSETQ come from the germline V gene. The CDR3 spells CASSFSGSTDTQYF. CDR3 nucleotide sequence: TGCGCCAGCAGCTTTTCGGGGAGCACAGATACGCAGTATTTT.

Comment on this clone: One junction end does not reproduce the germline sequence, and a read error may be involved. The chain has TRBV7-9 and TRBJ2-3; maybe TRBD2 (5 bases). The CDR3 has 15 amino acids. The germline gives CDR1 SEHNR, CDR2 FQNEAQ (reference sequence). CDR3 loop: CSSSSGLPTTDTQYF. In DNA form, the CDR3 reads TGTTCCAGCAGCTCAGGACTCCCGACGACGGATACGCAGTATTTT.

This chain connects TRBV2 to TRBJ2-5; 7 bases map to TRBD1. This CDR3 is built from 19 residues. Germline CDR1 SNHLY, CDR2 FYNNEI. The trim removed 7 bases at V and 7 bases at J, leaving 27 bases unmatched. The DNA for the CDR3 is TGTGCCAGCAACCGCCCCCCGGAGGCTCACGAGACAGGGTACGCGACCCAGTACTTC. The encoded protein is CASNRPPEAHETGYATQYF.

The chain recombines TRBV28 with TRBJ2-7, with 9 bases that match TRBD1. The germline V gene encodes CDR1 MDHEN and CDR2 SYDVKM. The CDR3 has 15 amino acids. V lost 4 bases and J lost 2; bases outside the gene matches: 6. The CDR3 DNA reads as TGTGCCAGCAGTTCTACCGGGACAGGGACCTACGAGCAGTACTTC. As protein: CASSSTGTGTYEQYF.